Shown below are 27 T cell receptor beta chains from a single sample sequenced in a study of blood T cell dynamics during melanoma immunotherapy (dated by TCRdb to between 2020 and 2021). What the time point label conveys for this sample: pre-treatment baseline. Receptor libraries were prepared by the immunoSEQ multiplex PCR assay. TCRdb retrieved this table from immuneACCESS and kept in-frame rearrangements only. Not all clones are present; in checked studies, unresolved V genes account for under half, and no reason is known for the remainder. The sample contains approximately 17,000 clones, approximately 90% of them found a single time. The ten largest clones add up to about 2% of the sample. Source: blood, taken from a patient treated with checkpoint blockade. The receptor source for this set is a human donor with melanoma.

V usage is TRBV11-2 and J usage is TRBJ1-6; unclear D gene. The CDR3 runs to 15 residues. Germline-derived CDR1 and CDR2 are SGHAT and FQNNGV. With 1 base removed from V and 10 bases from J, the gap between germline ends came to 14 bases. The CDR3 loop reads CASSLGSWASSPLHF. The CDR3 region has the DNA TGTGCCAGCAGCTTAGGGAGTTGGGCTAGCTCACCCCTCCACTTT.

The CDR3 DNA reads as TGTGCCAGCAGCAAAGGGACCGGGACTAGCGGTTTGGAGCAGTTCTTC. Translation: CASSKGTGTSGLEQFF. V gene TRBV9 combines with J gene TRBJ2-1, with 11 bases that match TRBD2. Germline CDR1 SGDLS, CDR2 YYNGEE. The CDR3 spans 16 residues. V trimming: 4 bases; J trimming: 10 bases; junction bases outside the gene matches: 13.

The CDR3 sequence: CASSVDLSYNEQFF. CDR3 sequence (DNA): TGTGCCAGCAGCGTGGACCTCTCCTACAATGAGCAGTTCTTC. This sequence joins TRBV9 and TRBJ2-1; no clear D. This CDR3 is built from 14 residues. Trimming left V 2 bases short and J 0 bases short, with 6 bases between. CDR1 is SGDLS, CDR2 YYNGEE, per germline.

The chain carries TRBV4-1 and TRBJ2-1; 10 bases fit TRBD2. V was pared by 1 base and J by 8 bases, with 8 bases of the junction left unmatched. The CDR3 runs 16 residues. CDR1 and CDR2 from the germline V gene are MGHRA and YSYEKL. The CDR3 sequence is CASSQVAGGRGDEQFF. The CDR3, as DNA: TGCGCCAGCAGCCAAGTAGCGGGGGGCCGTGGGGATGAGCAGTTCTTC.

The chain is built from TRBV9 and TRBJ2-2, with TRBD1 matching over 7 bases. This CDR3 has 15 residues. CDR1 is SGDLS and CDR2 is YYNGEE in the germline V gene. J gave up 3 bases and V 3 bases, and 5 bases lay outside the gene matches. Here the CDR3 DNA reads TGTGCCAGCAGCGAAAGGGACAGCTACACCGGGGAGCTGTTTTTT. It encodes CASSERDSYTGELFF. The whole variable domain, remainder taken from reference TRBV9 and TRBJ2-2, is DSGVTQTPKHLITATGQRVTLRCSPRSGDLSVYWYQQSLDQGLQFLIQYYNGEERAKGNILERFSAQQFPDLHSELNLSSLELGDSALYFCASSERDSYTGELFFGEGSRLTVL.

The CDR3 reads CASSYSSNNEQFF. For the CDR3, the DNA is TGTGCCAGCAGTTACTCGAGTAACAATGAGCAGTTCTTC. V is TRBV6-5 and J is TRBJ2-1; no clear D gene. The CDR3 totals 13 residues. Germline values: CDR1 MNHEY, CDR2 SVGAGI. V lost 0 bases to trimming and J lost 5 bases, with 5 bases between them.

This sequence joins TRBV10-1 and TRBJ2-7; no definite D call. There are 13 residues in the CDR3. The ends were cut back, 6 bases at V and 4 bases at J, with 13 bases in the middle. Germline V gives CDR1 WNHNN, CDR2 SYGVQD (reference sequence). The CDR3 region has the DNA TGCGCCAGCAGCCGGCGAGTGAATTACGAGCAGTACTTC. Translated: CASSRRVNYEQYF.

V gene TRBV2 combines with J gene TRBJ1-3, with D possibly matching TRBD1 (6 bases). The CDR3 has 15 amino acids. Per the germline V gene, CDR1 is SNHLY and CDR2 is FYNNEI. Trimming left V 7 bases short and J 0 bases short, with 13 bases between. The DNA for the CDR3 is TGTGCCAGCAATCTACAGGGCTCCTCTGGAAACACCATATATTTT. This codes for CASNLQGSSGNTIYF.

This chain uses TRBV19 with TRBJ1-5; the D gene is possibly TRBD1 (5 bases). The germline gives CDR1 LNHDA, CDR2 SQIVND (reference sequence). The CDR3 loop spans 16 amino acids. Trimming left V 4 bases short and J 0 bases short, with 13 bases between. The DNA of the CDR3 is TGTGCCAGTAGTAGGGGGGACTCGTATAGCAATCAGCCCCAGCATTTT. This translates into CASSRGDSYSNQPQHF.

The gene calls are TRBV9 and TRBJ2-3; D is unclear. The germline CDR1 and CDR2 sequences are SGDLS and YYNGEE. This CDR3 spans 15 amino acids. Deletions cut 0 bases from V and 1 base from J, with 9 bases between. The chain's CDR3 is CASSVGQAGTDTQYF. CDR3 in DNA: TGTGCCAGCAGCGTAGGGCAGGCGGGCACAGATACGCAGTATTTT. The full variable domain, completed using reference TRBV9 and TRBJ2-3, is DSGVTQTPKHLITATGQRVTLRCSPRSGDLSVYWYQQSLDQGLQFLIQYYNGEERAKGNILERFSAQQFPDLHSELNLSSLELGDSALYFCASSVGQAGTDTQYFGPGTRLTVL.

The chain combines TRBV4-1 with TRBJ2-3; unclear D gene. The V gene's germline CDR1 is MGHRA and CDR2 YSYEKL. The CDR3 extends over 16 amino acids. V was cut by 1 base and J by 0 bases, with 11 bases left in between. The CDR3 loop reads CASSQGPVSSTDTQYF. The CDR3 region has the DNA TGCGCCAGCAGCCAAGGACCAGTGAGTAGCACAGATACGCAGTATTTT.

The chain combines TRBV29-1 with TRBJ2-7; maybe TRBD2 (7 bases). Germline values: CDR1 SQVTM, CDR2 ANQGSEA. This CDR3 has 11 amino acids. The V end lost 6 bases, the J end lost 6 bases, and 12 bases lay between the germline ends. CDR3 loop: CSVVRGGEQYF. Written as DNA, the CDR3 is TGCAGCGTAGTAAGGGGGGGCGAGCAGTACTTC.

The chain carries TRBV6-5 and TRBJ2-3; a weak D match, TRBD2 (5 bases). CDR3 length: 14 amino acids. V lost 5 bases to trimming and J lost 0 bases, with 9 bases between them. Looked up from germline, CDR1 is MNHEY and CDR2 is SVGAGI. The CDR3 sequence: CASSRGGSTDTQYF. As DNA, the CDR3 is TGTGCCAGCAGTCGCGGAGGAAGCACAGATACGCAGTATTTT.

This clone appeared a single time. The gene calls are TRBV6-1 and TRBJ2-3; D unclear. Trimming stripped 7 bases from V and 5 bases from J, with 10 bases between. The CDR3 is 12 residues long. Germline loops: CDR1 MNHNS, CDR2 SASEGT. The chain's CDR3 is CASTQRKDTQYF. Here the CDR3 DNA reads TGTGCCAGCACCCAACGAAAAGATACGCAGTATTTT.

The CDR3 DNA reads as TGTGCCACCAGCAGGGGCTCTTGGAATTCACCCCTCCACTTT. Amino acids: CATSRGSWNSPLHF. The V call is TRBV15, the J call TRBJ1-6; D is uncertain. V lost 3 bases to trimming and J lost 7 bases, with 10 bases between them. The CDR3 is made up of 14 amino acids. Germline V lookup: CDR1 LNHNV, CDR2 YYDKDF (reference sequence).

The chain carries TRBV4-3 and TRBJ2-6; 10 nucleotides agree with TRBD1. V lost 0 bases and J lost 0; bases outside the gene matches: 2. Germline V lookup: CDR1 LGHNA, CDR2 YSLEER. This CDR3 region has 18 residues. The CDR3 DNA is TGCGCCAGCAGCCAAGATGGGACAGGGGTCTCTGGGGCCAACGTCCTGACTTTC. Translation gives CASSQDGTGVSGANVLTF.

CDR3 nucleotides: TGTGCCAGCAGCGTAGGAAGCGGGGGGGCGGATACGCAGTATTTT. Translation: CASSVGSGGADTQYF. V gene TRBV9 combines with J gene TRBJ2-3; 10 nucleotides match TRBD2. The CDR3 spans 15 residues. Trimming cost V 0 bases and J 6 bases; bases outside gene matches: 4. From germline, CDR1 is SGDLS and CDR2 YYNGEE.

This chain uses TRBV28 with TRBJ1-5; 7 bases align to TRBD1. Germline CDR1 MDHEN, CDR2 SYDVKM. V dropped 3 bases and J dropped 1; count of bases not matched to a gene: 6. The CDR3 runs 16 residues. This chain's CDR3 is CASSFPKTGSNQPQHF. Here the CDR3 DNA reads TGTGCCAGCAGTTTTCCCAAGACAGGGAGCAATCAGCCCCAGCATTTT.

The rearrangement uses TRBV11-2 and TRBJ2-7; D gene ambiguous. CDR1 is SGHAT and CDR2 is FQNNGV in the germline V gene. Between the trimmed V and J ends, which lost 2 bases and 3 bases, there was a span of 5 bases. This CDR3 is 12 amino acids long. The CDR3 here is CASSLPNYEQYF. The CDR3 DNA sequence: TGTGCCAGCAGCTTACCAAACTACGAGCAGTACTTC.

This clone was detected once. This rearrangement joins TRBV30 to TRBJ1-4; D may be TRBD1 (6 bases). Germline assignment: CDR1 GTSNPN and CDR2 SVGIG (reference sequence). Trimming removed 4 bases from V and 6 bases from J, with 21 bases in between. The CDR3 runs 16 residues. Written as DNA, the CDR3 is TGTGCCTGGAACTCAGGAGGCGGGGGCCGGGATGAAAAACTGTTTTTT. Translating gives CAWNSGGGGRDEKLFF.

This clone was seen only once. The chain carries TRBV6-5 and TRBJ1-2, with D unresolved. The CDR3 loop spans 15 amino acids. Germline V gene sequence: CDR1 MNHEY, CDR2 SVGAGI. The germline V and J ends were trimmed by 5 bases and 7 bases, with 20 bases remaining between them. CDR3 nucleotide sequence: TGTGCCAGCAGTAGTGGGGTCGACAACTGGGGTGGCTACACCTTC. Translating gives CASSSGVDNWGGYTF.

V and J are TRBV7-2 and TRBJ1-1; D ambiguous. Per germline, CDR1 SGHTA and CDR2 FQGNSA. This CDR3 comprises 13 residues. The V and J ends lost 5 bases and 0 bases respectively, with 7 bases between them. The CDR3 bases are TGTGCCAGCAGCCGAACGTTGAACACTGAAGCTTTCTTT. This codes for CASSRTLNTEAFF. Full variable domain (remainder filled in from reference TRBV7-2 and TRBJ1-1): GAGVSQSPSNKVTEKGKDVELRCDPISGHTALYWYRQSLGQGLEFLIYFQGNSAPDKSGLPSDRFSAERTGGSVSTLTIQRTQQEDSAVYLCASSRTLNTEAFFGQGTRLTVV.

The chain has TRBV18 and TRBJ2-5, with no clear D. Trimming pared 6 bases from V and 2 bases from J, leaving 4 bases between. This CDR3 is built from 11 residues. CDR1 is KGHSH and CDR2 is LQKENI in the germline V gene. The CDR3 sequence is CASSQQETQYF. Here the CDR3 DNA reads TGTGCCAGCTCCCAGCAAGAGACCCAGTACTTC.

Details on this clone: The junction shows a germline mismatch at one end, possibly a read error. The rearrangement joins TRBV10-2 to TRBJ2-5; a possible D gene is TRBD2 (6 bases). The DNA end lines up better with TRBJ2-7; the J call may be wrong. This CDR3 is built from 14 residues. Germline-derived CDR1 and CDR2 are WSHSY and SAAADI. In nucleotides, the CDR3 is TGCGCCAGCTGTGAGACTAGTTACTCCTACGAGCAGTACTTC. Protein sequence: CASCETSYSYEQYF.

The chain has TRBV19 and TRBJ1-5, with D unclear. Trimming took 1 base from V and 4 from J, leaving 11 bases between them. The CDR3 has 15 amino acids. Germline loops: CDR1 LNHDA, CDR2 SQIVND (reference sequence). CDR3 in amino acids: CASSIGLPGNQPQHF. DNA for the CDR3: TGTGCCAGTAGTATAGGTCTCCCTGGAAATCAGCCCCAGCATTTT.

This clone has a handful of counts. J is TRBJ1-2 and V is TRBV18; 9 nucleotides align to TRBD1. Trimming took 0 bases from V and 11 from J; bases not matched to a gene: 7. The germline V gene has CDR1 KGHSH and CDR2 LQKENI. This CDR3 comprises 14 residues. The CDR3 protein is CASSPPGQGRLYTF. The CDR3 DNA reads TGTGCCAGCTCACCACCGGGACAGGGAAGGCTATACACCTTC. Supplemented by reference TRBV18 and TRBJ1-2, the full variable domain reads NAGVMQNPRHLVRRRGQEARLRCSPMKGHSHVYWYRQLPEEGLKFMVYLQKENIIDESGMPKERFSAEFPKEGPSILRIQQVVRGDSAAYFCASSPPGQGRLYTFGSGTRLTVV.

The chain uses TRBV5-1 and TRBJ2-5; D not resolved. The J call could be wrong; TRBJ2-7 is a better fit for the DNA end. Germline CDR1 is SGHRS and CDR2 is YFSETQ. This CDR3 spans 14 amino acids. CDR3 residues: CASSLDSPTYEQYF. Here the CDR3 DNA reads TGCGCCAGCAGCTTGGACTCCCCGACCTACGAGCAGTACTTC.